What follows are 20 T cell receptor beta chains derived from one specimen sequenced in a study of T cell responses to AZD1222 COVID-19 vaccine. The method was immunoSEQ multiplex PCR; TCRdb's version includes in-frame clones alone and lacks a portion of them. The table has about 86,000 clones, about 92% seen once. Sequenced here: peripheral blood, sampled on day 0 of AZD1222 vaccination. Every receptor here comes from an adult in good health.

This clone was recorded a few times. The chain has TRBV3-1 (or the pseudogene TRBV3-2) and TRBJ2-5; a possible D gene is TRBD1 (5 bases). The length of the CDR3 is 15 residues. Between the trimmed V and J ends, which lost 1 base and 0 bases, there was a span of 9 bases. Per germline, CDR1 LGHDT and CDR2 YNNKEL (reference sequence). This CDR3 is CASSQARGYQETQYF. CDR3 nucleotide sequence: TGTGCCAGCAGCCAAGCAAGGGGATACCAAGAGACCCAGTACTTC.

V gene TRBV19 combines with J gene TRBJ2-7; perhaps TRBD1 as D (6 bases). V was shortened by 5 bases and J by 4 bases, with 15 bases between the two germline ends. This CDR3 comprises 14 residues. Germline V gene lookup returns CDR1 LNHDA and CDR2 SQIVND (reference sequence). The CDR3 loop reads CASSHTPGQYEQYF. The CDR3 bases are TGTGCCAGTAGTCACACCCCGGGACAATACGAGCAGTACTTC.

The chain links TRBV14 to TRBJ1-2; TRBD1 agrees at 7 bases. This CDR3 has 15 residues. V lost 4 bases to trimming and J lost 5 bases; unmatched junction nucleotides: 10. Germline values: CDR1 SGHDN, CDR2 FVKESK. The CDR3: CASSPQGKRGYGYTF. In DNA form, the CDR3 reads TGTGCCAGCAGCCCACAGGGGAAGAGGGGGTATGGCTACACCTTC.

This chain connects TRBV12-3 or TRBV12-4 to TRBJ1-2; D unresolved. V lost 6 bases and J lost 8, with 16 bases in between. This CDR3 spans 13 amino acids. The CDR3 reads CASSLAGALGYTF. CDR3 DNA: TGTGCCAGCAGCCTCGCCGGCGCCTTGGGCTACACCTTC.

The rearrangement joins TRBV30 to TRBJ1-4; perhaps TRBD1 as D (5 bases). Trimming took 3 bases from V and 4 from J, leaving 15 bases between them. This CDR3 comprises 15 residues. CDR1 is GTSNPN and CDR2 is SVGIG in the germline V gene (reference sequence). CDR3 in DNA: TGTGCCTGGAGGCTAGTGGGGGGACTTAATGAAAAACTGTTTTTT. It specifies CAWRLVGGLNEKLFF. Based on the CDR3 plus reference TRBV30 and TRBJ1-4, the full variable domain is SQTIHQWPATLVQPVGSPLSLECTVEGTSNPNLYWYRQAAGRGLQLLFYSVGIGQISSEVPQNLSASRPQDRQFILSSKKLLLSDSGFYLCAWRLVGGLNEKLFFGSGTQLSVL.

V gene TRBV9 combines with J gene TRBJ1-3; TRBD1 matches 10 bases. Germline assignment: CDR1 SGDLS and CDR2 YYNGEE. CDR3 length: 16 residues. V lost 5 bases, J lost 0 bases, and 5 bases stayed unmatched. The CDR3 sequence: CASRPGQGSSGNTIYF. CDR3 DNA: TGTGCCAGCAGACCGGGACAGGGGAGCTCTGGAAACACCATATATTTT.

This clone has just a few counts. The CDR3 region is CASSLSQLNTEAFF. CDR3 coding DNA: TGTGCCAGCAGCTTATCACAGCTCAACACTGAAGCTTTCTTT. The rearrangement links TRBV7-9 to TRBJ1-1; D call uncertain. Germline-derived CDR1 and CDR2 are SEHNR and FQNEAQ (reference sequence). Trimming removed 2 bases at V and 2 bases at J, with 9 bases between. The CDR3 runs 14 residues.

The V and J genes are TRBV12-3 or TRBV12-4 and TRBJ1-4; weak D call: TRBD1 (5 bases). Trimming cost V 5 bases and J 8 bases, with 12 bases left between them. The length of the CDR3 is 13 residues. CDR3 coding DNA: TGTGCCAGCAGTCGGAGGACATGGGAAAAACTGTTTTTT. It yields the protein CASSRRTWEKLFF.

J is TRBJ1-6 and V is TRBV7-9; a possible D gene is TRBD1 (6 bases). The length of the CDR3 is 15 residues. In germline, CDR1 is SEHNR, CDR2 FQNEAQ (reference sequence). Trimming pared 1 base from V and 10 bases from J, leaving 14 bases between. DNA for the CDR3: TGTGCCAGCAGCTTAGGAGGGGGAGCGAACTCACCCCTCCACTTT. Its protein is CASSLGGGANSPLHF.

The chain is built from TRBV6-2 or TRBV6-3 and TRBJ1-2; perhaps TRBD1 as D (5 bases). V was shortened by 2 bases and J by 5 bases, with 12 bases between the two germline ends. Germline V gene data show CDR1 as MNHEY and CDR2 as SVGEGT. The CDR3 runs to 14 residues. The CDR3 nucleotides are TGTGCCAGCAGTTACGGGGGACCCCCATATGGCTACACCTTC. This encodes CASSYGGPPYGYTF.

This clone came up a few times. V and J are TRBV6-5 and TRBJ1-5; tentative D call: TRBD1 (5 bases). V was pared by 7 bases and J by 4 bases, with 14 bases between. CDR1 is MNHEY and CDR2 is SVGAGI in the germline V gene. The CDR3 is 14 amino acids. Here the CDR3 DNA reads TGTGCCAGCACACCGGGGCACCTAAATCAGCCCCAGCATTTT. It specifies CASTPGHLNQPQHF.

The rearrangement uses TRBV10-2 and TRBJ1-2; the D is unclear. CDR3 length: 12 amino acids. Trimming cost V 1 base and J 2 bases, with 2 bases left between them. CDR1 WSHSY and CDR2 SAAADI come from the germline V gene. This CDR3 is CASSELNYGYTF. CDR3 nucleotide sequence: TGCGCCAGCAGTGAGTTGAACTATGGCTACACCTTC.

V is TRBV27 and J is TRBJ1-6; possible D gene TRBD1, 6 bases. This CDR3 has 15 residues. Germline loops: CDR1 MNHEY, CDR2 SMNVEV (reference sequence). V gave up 6 bases and J gave up 4 bases, with 13 bases separating them. CDR3 nucleotides: TGTGCCAGCAGCCAAGGACAGACTTATAATTCACCCCTCCACTTT. Protein: CASSQGQTYNSPLHF.

The rearrangement links TRBV7-9 to TRBJ1-4; D gene ambiguous. V lost 0 bases and J lost 0, with 8 bases in between. Germline loops: CDR1 SEHNR, CDR2 FQNEAQ (reference sequence). CDR3 length: 16 amino acids. CDR3 amino acids: CASSLALVATNEKLFF. Written as DNA, the CDR3 is TGTGCCAGCAGCTTAGCTTTAGTTGCAACTAATGAAAAACTGTTTTTT.

The V and J genes are TRBV3-1 (or the pseudogene TRBV3-2) and TRBJ2-2, with D uncertain. The germline V gene has CDR1 LGHDT and CDR2 YNNKEL (reference sequence). The CDR3 runs 14 residues. Trimming left V 0 bases short and J 2 bases short, with 4 bases between. This CDR3 is CASSQDRNTGELFF. In nucleotides, the CDR3 is TGTGCCAGCAGCCAAGATCGAAACACCGGGGAGCTGTTTTTT.

The CDR3 sequence is CASSQVLTSGGEQFF. CDR3 coding DNA: TGTGCCAGCAGCCAAGTGTTGACTAGCGGGGGGGAGCAGTTCTTC. The chain recombines TRBV3-1 (or the pseudogene TRBV3-2) with TRBJ2-1; the match to TRBD2 covers 13 bases. V lost 1 base, J lost 10 bases, and 4 bases stayed unmatched. Germline V gene sequence: CDR1 LGHDT, CDR2 YNNKEL (reference sequence). This CDR3 comprises 15 residues.

This clone has only one observation. This chain uses TRBV19 with TRBJ2-4; 7 bases are a match to TRBD1. The CDR3 spans 13 residues. The V gene end was trimmed by 6 bases and the J gene end by 1 base; junction bases not matched to a gene: 0. The V gene's germline CDR1 is LNHDA and CDR2 SQIVND (reference sequence). The CDR3 loop reads CASRGQAKNIQYF. The CDR3 DNA reads as TGTGCCAGTAGGGGACAGGCCAAAAACATTCAGTACTTC. The full variable domain, completed using reference TRBV19 and TRBJ2-4, is DGGITQSPKYLFRKEGQNVTLSCEQNLNHDAMYWYRQDPGQGLRLIYYSQIVNDFQKGDIAEGYSVSREKKESFPLTVTSAQKNPTAFYLCASRGQAKNIQYFGAGTRLSVL.

The V and J genes are TRBV27 and TRBJ2-7; D gene unclear. Trimming took 0 bases from V and 2 from J, leaving 11 bases between them. There are 15 residues in the CDR3. Germline loops: CDR1 MNHEY, CDR2 SMNVEV (reference sequence). The CDR3 reads CASSLSGGRTYEQYF. CDR3 bases: TGTGCCAGCAGTTTATCGGGCGGCCGAACCTACGAGCAGTACTTC.

On this clone itself: Being one base from a much bigger clone, this may be a read error. The genes are TRBV2 and TRBJ1-1, with TRBD1 as a possible D gene (5 bases). Germline V CDR1 and CDR2: SNHLY, FYNNEI. This CDR3 is 14 amino acids long. V lost 6 bases to trimming and J lost 1 base, with 12 bases between them. CDR3 bases: TGTGCCAGCAGCGCCGGGGGAGCGAACACTGAAGCTTTCTTT. Translated, it gives CASSAGGANTEAFF.

V usage is TRBV6-5 and J usage is TRBJ2-5; D is unclear. V was trimmed by 6 bases and J by 8 bases, leaving 13 bases between them. CDR1 MNHEY and CDR2 SVGAGI come from the germline V gene. The CDR3 contains 12 residues. Here the CDR3 DNA reads TGTGCCAGCAGACAAATAGACTCAACCCAGTACTTC. Amino acids: CASRQIDSTQYF.